This TCR beta chain was identified during a study of beta chain features in type 1 diabetes listed by TCRdb under 2018. About the study as a whole: No differences in mean age, gender distribution, total cell number or subset yield were found between patients and healthy donors. Regulatory and stem cell-like memory subsets were obtained from only 8 patients and roughly eight healthy donors, while naive and central memory subsets were obtained from all 28 donors. The study compared TCRB repertoires of sorted circulating CD4+ T cell subsets between recently diagnosed type 1 diabetes patients and matched healthy donors. Across all samples, some 110,000,000 sorted cells were examined, and cell number per subset correlated strongly with RNA yield. The full study reports these points: In all four CD4+ subsets, TCRB CDR3 length was moderately but significantly shorter in type 1 diabetes patients. Naive, central memory and regulatory TCRB repertoires appeared to be more alike among patients than among healthy donors. Patients with type 1 diabetes made fewer insertions and deleted more nucleotides at VDJ recombination sites, implying thymic rearrangement abnormalities. Only small numbers of individuals were included in the HLA sub-analyses, which left unresolved whether HLA type had any influence on TCRB rearrangement. Because cDNA was sequenced instead of genomic DNA, highly expressing activated cells could be over-represented, though the groups showed no difference in activation or CD3 levels. PCR may preferentially amplify shorter templates, but because patient and control samples were amplified and corrected together, any resulting skew would affect both groups equally.

A single peripheral blood draw of 95 to 150 mL on average was collected from each donor into heparinised tubes. A BD FACSAria II was used to sort naive, central memory, regulatory and stem cell-like memory CD4+ T cells with a panel that included CD45RO, CCR7, CD25, CD127, CD95 and CD27. All sorted populations exceeded 95% purity. Right away, PBMCs were isolated by Lymphoprep density gradient centrifugation and were stained directly, with no culture step. So that batch effects would be minimized, each experiment stained and sorted samples in pairs, pairing one healthy donor with one patient. The entire amount of isolated RNA was reverse transcribed using the High Capacity cDNA Reverse Transcription Kit, so the sequenced TCRB transcripts were expressed ones. Naive, central memory and regulatory T cell samples underwent deep immunoSEQ sequencing, averaging about 3.57 million total reads per sample. Sorted cells were lysed in RLT buffer and RNA was extracted with DNase-treated RNeasy Micro or Mini kits, depending on cell number. Each cell subset was processed on its own to prevent cross-contamination, while patient and healthy donor samples were processed together. The immunoSEQ multiplex PCR was used to amplify TCRB sequences from cDNA, generating 87-bp fragments that spanned the CDR3 region. Sequencing of the amplicons was done on the Illumina HiSeq platform. The original methods were these. PCR bias was computationally corrected using synthetic template baselines, reads within Hamming distance 2 were collapsed, and singletons that could not be merged were discarded. By aligning reads against IMGT, V, D and J genes, CDR3 length, and insertions or deletions at six rearrangement sites were assigned. Within each subset, clonotype counts were normalized to the number of sorted cells before true diversity and Gini coefficients were calculated with the tcR R package. The overlap coefficient, calculated on TCRB nucleotide sequences, was used to quantify repertoire sharing. Out-of-frame TCRB sequences from naive cells were analyzed to stand in for the pre-selection repertoire. Sourced from immuneACCESS, this table was stored by TCRdb with only in-frame sequences that have V and J called. A share of the clones is absent; for the studies checked, an unresolved V gene accounts for under half, and the remainder has no known explanation. V and J calls and clone size come straight from that table; D and trimming were deduced from the DNA. The sample has just under 150,000 clones on record, roughly 10% of them singletons. Approximately 1.3% of the sample belongs to the ten largest clones.

This clone was counted at least ten times. Its target antigen remains unknown. Base qualities are not at hand, and no much larger clone is one base apart. The CDR3 spans 14 residues, from the cysteine through the phenylalanine. The kept DNA is CDR3 alone, 42 bases in frame from the first base. From the germline V gene, CDR1 is LGHNA and CDR2 is YSLEER. Germline trimming: 3 bases from V, 5 bases from J; junction bases outside gene matches: 7. The chain is made from TRBV4-3 and TRBJ2-7; TRBD1 agrees with 7 junctional bases. This TCR derives from a man in his late teens or twenties in good health. The sample consisted of naive CD4+ T cells from blood. Per the publication, the cell subset or site label means: true naive CD4+ T cells. The nucleotide sequence is TGCGCCAGCAGCCAGATACAGGGGTCCGACGAGCAGTACTTC. Translated, this gives CASSQIQGSDEQYF.